This passage covers 18 T cell receptor beta chains from one sample sequenced in a study of T cells in Graves' hyperthyroidism and ophthalmopathy. Authors of the study amplified TCR beta CDR3 regions from RNA transcripts. Initially, a first-round RT-PCR of the TCR CDR3 employed the HTBI primer set. TCRdb redid the calling of the multiplex PCR reads with MiXCR, one entry per CDR3 protein. Of hundreds of thousands of distinct CDR3 sequences listed, less than 15% are singletons. The sequencing input was blood. The receptors stem from a woman younger than 35 with Graves' hyperthyroidism.

The gene calls are TRBV30 and TRBJ1-1; D uncertain. The V gene's germline CDR1 is GTSNPN and CDR2 SVGIG (reference sequence). V gave up 1 base and J gave up 10 bases, with 10 bases separating them. The CDR3 spans 11 residues. The CDR3 here is CAWSEAFGAFF. The CDR3 nucleotides are TGTGCCTGGAGTGAGGCGTTTGGAGCTTTCTTT.

This chain links TRBV6-1 with TRBJ2-4, with D uncertain. V was cut by 1 base and J by 4 bases, with 8 bases left in between. The CDR3 loop spans 14 amino acids. The germline V gene has CDR1 MNHNS and CDR2 SASEGT. CDR3 protein: CASSEDVRKNIQYF. CDR3 nucleotide sequence: TGTGCCAGCAGTGAAGATGTAAGGAAAAACATTCAGTACTTC.

This clonotype occurred many times. The chain is built from TRBV9 and TRBJ1-2, with D maybe TRBD1 (5 bases). Trimming took off 1 base at V and 8 bases at J, with 18 bases between the two ends. The CDR3 has 15 residues. Germline lookup yields CDR1 SGDLS and CDR2 YYNGEE. DNA of the CDR3: TGTGCCAGCAGCGTATCCGAAAGGGACCCTCGGGGCTACACCTTC. Its translation: CASSVSERDPRGYTF.

The rearrangement joins TRBV11-3 to TRBJ1-1, with 8 bases lining up with TRBD1. The junction had 4 bases not matched to a gene; V was cut back by 2 bases and J by 5 bases. This CDR3 is built from 14 residues. Germline V gives CDR1 SGHNT, CDR2 YENEEA. CDR3 coding DNA: TGTGCCAGCAGCTTACCCCAGGGGGCTACTGAAGCTTTCTTT. This gives the protein CASSLPQGATEAFF.

This chain links TRBV3-1 with TRBJ2-3, with TRBD2 matching 8 bases. The CDR3 is 17 amino acids. V was pared by 0 bases and J by 2 bases, with 7 bases of the junction left unmatched. CDR1 and CDR2 (germline): LGHDT, YNNKEL (reference sequence). This chain's CDR3 is CASSQDYTSGLTDTQYF. The CDR3 nucleotides are TGTGCCAGCAGCCAAGATTACACTAGCGGACTCACAGATACGCAGTATTTT.

The gene calls are TRBV29-1 and TRBJ2-7; TRBD2 aligns across 10 bases. Germline values: CDR1 SQVTM, CDR2 ANQGSEA. Trimming took 4 bases from V and 0 from J; bases not matched to a gene: 6. The CDR3 extends over 15 amino acids. CDR3 sequence: CSVGLAGVYSYEQYF. CDR3 DNA sequence: TGCAGCGTTGGCCTAGCGGGAGTATACTCCTACGAGCAGTACTTC.

This clonotype was seen only a few times. A junction end diverges from the germline sequence, so it may reflect a read error. The chain employs TRBV2 and TRBJ2-5, with 7 bases fitting TRBD2. CDR1 SNHLY and CDR2 FYNNEI come from the germline V gene. The CDR3 consists of 14 residues. Written as DNA, the CDR3 is TGTGCCAGCAGTGAGAATGGGAGGGCCGGGTCACTTAACTTC. Its protein product is CASSENGRAGSLNF.

This clonotype occurred a few times. This sequence joins TRBV20-1 and TRBJ1-6; D is undetermined. This CDR3 spans 16 amino acids. From germline, CDR1 is DFQATT and CDR2 SNEGSKA (reference sequence). V gave up 8 bases and J gave up 8 bases, with 25 bases separating them. CDR3 nucleotides: TGCAGTACCTATACGCCGCCCGGCTCACTCCATTCACCCCTCCACTTT. Its translation is CSTYTPPGSLHSPLHF.

This clonotype appeared many times. The chain employs TRBV11-2 and TRBJ2-5, with TRBD1 matching over 8 bases. Per the germline V gene, CDR1 is SGHAT and CDR2 is FQNNGV. The CDR3 runs 14 residues. The junction had 6 bases not matched to a gene; V was cut back by 5 bases and J by 4 bases. CDR3 coding DNA: TGTGCCAGCAGCCCGTTGCAGGGGGCAGAGACCCAGTACTTC. Translating it yields CASSPLQGAETQYF. Using reference TRBV11-2 and TRBJ2-5 for the parts outside the CDR3, the full variable domain is EAGVAQSPRYKIIEKRQSVAFWCNPISGHATLYWYQQILGQGPKLLIQFQNNGVVDDSQLPKDRFSAERLKGVDSTLKIQPAKLEDSAVYLCASSPLQGAETQYFGPGTRLLVL.

The sample holds many counts of this clonotype. This chain joins TRBV30 and TRBJ2-3, with 7 bases matching TRBD2. After removal of 0 bases from V and 0 bases from J, the junction contained 0 bases not matched to a gene. The V gene's germline CDR1 is GTSNPN and CDR2 SVGIG (reference sequence). The CDR3 spans 14 residues. This CDR3 reads CAWSVLASTDTQYF. The CDR3 DNA sequence: TGTGCCTGGAGTGTACTAGCGAGCACAGATACGCAGTATTTT.

V usage is TRBV30 and J usage is TRBJ2-7; D uncertain. The germline CDR1 and CDR2 sequences are GTSNPN and SVGIG (reference sequence). The CDR3 sequence is 14 residues long. Trimming took off 2 bases at V and 1 base at J, with 12 bases between the two ends. As DNA, the CDR3 is TGTGCCTGGAGTCCGCTCGCGGTTTCCTACGAGCAGTACTTC. Translation: CAWSPLAVSYEQYF.

The chain is built from TRBV13 and TRBJ2-1; no clear D gene. The CDR3 is 14 residues long. Trimming took 5 bases from V and 7 from J, leaving 15 bases between them. Germline V gene lookup returns CDR1 PRHDT and CDR2 FYEKMQ (reference sequence). The CDR3 DNA is TGTGCCAGCAGCACGCCATTAAGGTTGAATGAGCAGTTCTTC. Translating it yields CASSTPLRLNEQFF. The full variable domain, completed using reference TRBV13 and TRBJ2-1, is AAGVIQSPRHLIKEKRETATLKCYPIPRHDTVYWYQQGPGQDPQFLISFYEKMQSDKGSIPDRFSAQQFSDYHSELNMSSLELGDSALYFCASSTPLRLNEQFFGPGTRLTVL.

The CDR3 nucleotides are TGTGCCAGCAGATGGGGGACAGGTATACAAGAGACCCAGTACTTC. It encodes CASRWGTGIQETQYF. The V call is TRBV27, the J call TRBJ2-5, with TRBD1 matching 8 bases. With 6 bases clipped from V and 2 bases from J, the junction kept 8 bases outside the gene matches. CDR1 and CDR2 (germline): MNHEY, SMNVEV (reference sequence). This CDR3 has 15 amino acids.

This clonotype has only a few counts. V gene TRBV4-1 combines with J gene TRBJ1-2; maybe TRBD1 (6 bases). Per the germline V gene, CDR1 is MGHRA and CDR2 is YSYEKL. The CDR3 extends over 15 amino acids. The V end lost 4 bases, the J end lost 9 bases, and 21 bases lay between the germline ends. The CDR3 DNA is TGCGCCAGCAGCCTTGACAGGACACCCTCTTCTCGCTACACCTTC. Translated: CASSLDRTPSSRYTF.

This clonotype was detected many times. The V gene is TRBV29-1, the J gene TRBJ1-3; D uncertain. Germline V gives CDR1 SQVTM, CDR2 ANQGSEA. This CDR3 is built from 14 residues. V lost 7 bases and J 2 bases, leaving 15 bases between the germline ends. For the CDR3, the DNA is TGCAGCGCCGAAGTTGGGAACACTGGAAACACCATATATTTT. It translates to CSAEVGNTGNTIYF.

CDR3 sequence (DNA): TGTGCCAGCAGCCCCAGGGGTAGCGGGCGTTCACAAGAGACCCAGTACTTC. Translation: CASSPRGSGRSQETQYF. The V and J genes are TRBV7-8 and TRBJ2-5; D possibly corresponds to TRBD2 (7 bases). The CDR3 consists of 17 residues. Per germline, CDR1 SGHVS and CDR2 FQNEAQ. V lost 5 bases, J lost 2 bases, and 21 bases lay in between.

This clonotype occurred many times. This rearrangement joins TRBV3-1 to TRBJ2-1; D tentatively fits TRBD1 or TRBD2 (5 bases each). The CDR3 loop spans 12 amino acids. Trimming removed 0 bases from V and 9 bases from J, with 6 bases in between. Germline V gives CDR1 LGHDT, CDR2 YNNKEL (reference sequence). In nucleotides, the CDR3 is TGTGCCAGCAGCCAAGATGGGGGTGAGCAGTTCTTC. Translating it yields CASSQDGGEQFF.

A few counts support this clonotype. An end of the junction does not agree with germline; a read error may underlie this. The chain employs TRBV6-5 and TRBJ2-5, with a possible D match to TRBD2 (5 bases). The CDR3 totals 12 residues. Germline V CDR1 and CDR2: MNHEY, SVGAGI. The CDR3 here is CASSYGWETQCF. The CDR3 bases are TGTGCCAGCAGTTACGGGTGGGAGACCCAGTGCTTC.